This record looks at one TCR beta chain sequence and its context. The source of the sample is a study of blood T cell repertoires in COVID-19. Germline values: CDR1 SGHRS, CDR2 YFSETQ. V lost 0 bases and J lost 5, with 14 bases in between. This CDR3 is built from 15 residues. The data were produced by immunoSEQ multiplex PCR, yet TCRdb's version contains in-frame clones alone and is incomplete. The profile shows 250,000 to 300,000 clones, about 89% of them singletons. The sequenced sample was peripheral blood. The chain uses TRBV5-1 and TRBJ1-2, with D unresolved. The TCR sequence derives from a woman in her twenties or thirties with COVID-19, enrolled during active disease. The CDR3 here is CASSLAMAGNYGYTF. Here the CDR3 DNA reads TGCGCCAGCAGCTTGGCGATGGCGGGGAATTATGGCTACACCTTC.